Included here is one T cell receptor beta chain sequence, with context. Its cognate antigen is unknown. This was the immunoSEQ v3 assay. The assay was immunoSEQ multiplex PCR, and TCRdb's table has in-frame clones only and misses some. The table records 54,000 or so clones, around four fifths of them present only once. The sample comes from a study of TIL therapy for anti-PD-1-resistant metastatic lung cancer. About the research overall: Median patient age was about 55, ranging about 38-80 years. A handful of tumors were EGFR-mutant and two were ALK-rearranged.

Regarding time point: pre-treatment sample, taken before nivolumab and TIL therapy. Findings of the study overall: Patients were highly selected, enriched for treatment-naive, never-smoker and oncogene-addicted cases.

Germline V gene sequence: CDR1 SQVTM, CDR2 ANQGSEA. The CDR3 is 13 residues long. Losses at the gene ends were 4 bases for V and 4 bases for J; bases not matched to a gene: 6. Sequenced material: blood, taken at baseline. The receptor was derived from a person aged 25 to 85 with non-small cell lung cancer. V and J are TRBV29-1 and TRBJ2-5; 7 bases are shared with TRBD1. The CDR3 nucleotides read TGCAGCGTTGGAGGGGGCTCGGGAGAGACCCAGTACTTC. Its protein is CSVGGGSGETQYF. The complete variable domain, with remaining parts taken from reference TRBV29-1 and TRBJ2-5, reads SAVISQKPSRDICQRGTSLTIQCQVDSQVTMMFWYRQQPGQSLTLIATANQGSEATYESGFVIDKFPISRPNLTFSTLTVSNMSPEDSSIYLCSVGGGSGETQYFGPGTRLLVL.